This T cell receptor beta chain stems from a study of T-cell memory formation after mild COVID-19. Germline CDR1 is ENHRY and CDR2 is SYGVKD. CDR3 length: 14 amino acids. V was clipped by 4 bases and J by 8 bases; unmatched bases: 10. Details on this clonotype: What it binds is not known.

Constant-segment-primed 5'RACE gave TCR alpha and TCR beta cDNA libraries with sample barcodes and UMIs. TCRdb re-analysed the 5' RACE reads in MiXCR, keeping a single row per CDR3 protein. This sample has about 560,000 distinct CDR3 sequences, with more than 15% found just once. Notes on the study in general: A second wave expanding day 15 to 37 was CD4+-biased; contracting clones were balanced.

Sequenced sample: PBMCs or a T cell subset sorted from them (not recorded which). The rearrangement joins TRBV10-3 to TRBJ1-1; 7 bases line up with TRBD1. The TCR sequence derives from an adult woman who had mild COVID-19 (a few samples of this study predate the infection). Cell type and time point are not known. The CDR3 here is CAISGRGQGFEAFF. The CDR3 bases are TGTGCCATCAGTGGGAGGGGGCAGGGATTCGAAGCTTTCTTT.